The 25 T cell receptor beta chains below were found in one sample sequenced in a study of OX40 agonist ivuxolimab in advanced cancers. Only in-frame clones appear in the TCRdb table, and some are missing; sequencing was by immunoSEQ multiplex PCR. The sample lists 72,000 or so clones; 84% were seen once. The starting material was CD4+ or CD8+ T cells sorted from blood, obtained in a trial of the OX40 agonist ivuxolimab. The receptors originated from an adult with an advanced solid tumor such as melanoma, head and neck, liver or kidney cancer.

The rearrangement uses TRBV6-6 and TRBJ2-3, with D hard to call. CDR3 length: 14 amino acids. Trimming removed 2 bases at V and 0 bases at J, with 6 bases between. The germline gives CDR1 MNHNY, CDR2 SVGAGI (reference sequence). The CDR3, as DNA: TGTGCCAGCAGTTACAGGGCGAGCACAGATACGCAGTATTTT. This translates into CASSYRASTDTQYF.

CDR3 amino acids: CASSRNGGETQYF. In DNA form, the CDR3 reads TGTGCCAGCAGCCGGAACGGGGGAGAGACCCAGTACTTC. The chain couples TRBV11-3 to TRBJ2-5; TRBD2 might be the D (6 bases). CDR3 size: 13 residues. V dropped 5 bases and J dropped 4 bases, with 11 bases sitting between them. Germline loops: CDR1 SGHNT, CDR2 YENEEA.

For the CDR3, the DNA is TGTGCCAGCAGTTTGTTGGGACAGGGGGCAGGAGGCTACACCTTC. This gives the protein CASSLLGQGAGGYTF. The chain is built from TRBV28 and TRBJ1-2; 12 bases map to TRBD1. Germline V CDR1 and CDR2: MDHEN, SYDVKM. This CDR3 has 15 residues. Losses at the gene ends were 3 bases for V and 8 bases for J; bases not matched to a gene: 7.

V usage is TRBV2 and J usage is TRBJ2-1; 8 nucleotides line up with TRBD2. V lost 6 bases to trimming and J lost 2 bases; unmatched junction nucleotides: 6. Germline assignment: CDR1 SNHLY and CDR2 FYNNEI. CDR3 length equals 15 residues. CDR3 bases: TGTGCCAGCAGGATGGGGACTAGTCCCTACAATGAGCAGTTCTTC. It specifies CASRMGTSPYNEQFF.

DNA of the CDR3: TGTGCCAGCAGACCCAGGACAGGGTGGGGATCTGGGGCCAACGTCCTGACTTTC. Translated: CASRPRTGWGSGANVLTF. The chain links TRBV7-2 to TRBJ2-6, with TRBD1 identical over 8 bases. The J segment lost 1 base and the V segment lost 6 bases, leaving 11 bases of the junction unmatched. The CDR3 has 18 amino acids. CDR1 and CDR2 from the germline V gene are SGHTA and FQGNSA.

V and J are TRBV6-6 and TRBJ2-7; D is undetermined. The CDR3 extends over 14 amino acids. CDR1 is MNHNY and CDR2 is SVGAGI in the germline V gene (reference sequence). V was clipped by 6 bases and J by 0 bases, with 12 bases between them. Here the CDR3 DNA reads TGTGCCAGCAGGGGCGGATTGAGCTCCTACGAGCAGTACTTC. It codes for CASRGGLSSYEQYF.

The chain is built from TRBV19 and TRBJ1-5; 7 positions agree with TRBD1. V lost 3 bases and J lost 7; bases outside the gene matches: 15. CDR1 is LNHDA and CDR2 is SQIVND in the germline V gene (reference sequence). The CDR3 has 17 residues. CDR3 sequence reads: CASSMFLGQNGKQPQHF. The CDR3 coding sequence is TGTGCCAGTAGTATGTTTTTGGGACAGAACGGAAAACAGCCCCAGCATTTT.

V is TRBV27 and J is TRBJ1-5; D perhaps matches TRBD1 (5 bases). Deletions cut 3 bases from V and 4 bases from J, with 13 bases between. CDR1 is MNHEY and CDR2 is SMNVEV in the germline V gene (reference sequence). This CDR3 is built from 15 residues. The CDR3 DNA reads TGTGCCAGCAGTTTCGGGGGGGGTGGGAATCAGCCCCAGCATTTT. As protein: CASSFGGGGNQPQHF.

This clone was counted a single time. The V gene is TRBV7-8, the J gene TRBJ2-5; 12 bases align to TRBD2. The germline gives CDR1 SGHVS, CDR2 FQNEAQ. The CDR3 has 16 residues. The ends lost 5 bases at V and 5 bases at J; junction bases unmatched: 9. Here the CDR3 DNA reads TGTGCCAGCAGCCTACCGACTAGCGGGGGTGGGGAGACCCAGTACTTC. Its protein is CASSLPTSGGGETQYF. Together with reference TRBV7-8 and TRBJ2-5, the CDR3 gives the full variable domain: GAGVSQSPRYKVAKRGQDVALRCDPISGHVSLFWYQQALGQGPEFLTYFQNEAQLDKSGLPSDRFFAERPEGSVSTLKIQRTQQEDSAVYLCASSLPTSGGGETQYFGPGTRLLVL.

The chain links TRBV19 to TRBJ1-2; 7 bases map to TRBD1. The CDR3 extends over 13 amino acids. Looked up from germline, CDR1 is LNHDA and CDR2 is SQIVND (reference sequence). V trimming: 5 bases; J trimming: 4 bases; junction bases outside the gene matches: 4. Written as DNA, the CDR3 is TGTGCCAGTAGTTCGGGACAGTTCTATGGCTACACCTTC. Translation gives CASSSGQFYGYTF. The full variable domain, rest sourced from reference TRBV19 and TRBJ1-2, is DGGITQSPKYLFRKEGQNVTLSCEQNLNHDAMYWYRQDPGQGLRLIYYSQIVNDFQKGDIAEGYSVSREKKESFPLTVTSAQKNPTAFYLCASSSGQFYGYTFGSGTRLTVV.

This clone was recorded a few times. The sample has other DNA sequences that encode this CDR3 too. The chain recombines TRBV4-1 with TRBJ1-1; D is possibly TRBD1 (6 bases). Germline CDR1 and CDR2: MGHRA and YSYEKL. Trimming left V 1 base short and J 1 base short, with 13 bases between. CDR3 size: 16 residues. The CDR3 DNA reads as TGCGCCAGCAGCCAAGTGGGGAGGGGGAGGAACACTGAAGCTTTCTTT. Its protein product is CASSQVGRGRNTEAFF.

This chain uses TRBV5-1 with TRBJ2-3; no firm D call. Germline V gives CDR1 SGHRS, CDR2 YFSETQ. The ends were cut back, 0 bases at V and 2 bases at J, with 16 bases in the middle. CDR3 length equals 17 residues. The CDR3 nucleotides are TGCGCCAGCAGCTTGGGGTCGGCAGGCGTTAACACAGATACGCAGTATTTT. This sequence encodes CASSLGSAGVNTDTQYF.

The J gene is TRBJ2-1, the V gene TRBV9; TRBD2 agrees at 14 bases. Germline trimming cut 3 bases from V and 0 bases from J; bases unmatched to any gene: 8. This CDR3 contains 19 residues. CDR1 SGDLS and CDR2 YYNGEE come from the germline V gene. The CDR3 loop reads CASSGRTSGRTSSYNEQFF. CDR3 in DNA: TGTGCCAGCAGCGGCCGGACTAGCGGGAGGACGAGCTCCTACAATGAGCAGTTCTTC.

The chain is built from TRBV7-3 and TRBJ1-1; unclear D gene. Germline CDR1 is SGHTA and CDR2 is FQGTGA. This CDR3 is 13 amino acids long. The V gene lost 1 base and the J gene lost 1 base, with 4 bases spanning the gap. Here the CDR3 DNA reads TGTGCCAGCAGCTTAAACTGGAACACTGAAGCTTTCTTT. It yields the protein CASSLNWNTEAFF.

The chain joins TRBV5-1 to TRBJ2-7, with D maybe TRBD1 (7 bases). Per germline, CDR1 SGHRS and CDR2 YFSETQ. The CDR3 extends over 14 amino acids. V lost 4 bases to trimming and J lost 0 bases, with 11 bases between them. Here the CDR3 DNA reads TGCGCCAGCAGCCCGGGGGACAGCTCCTACGAGCAGTACTTC. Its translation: CASSPGDSSYEQYF.

CDR3 DNA: TGTGCCAGTAGTATCGACGGATCGAATGAAAAACTGTTTTTT. Translated, it gives CASSIDGSNEKLFF. This chain connects TRBV19 to TRBJ1-4; D gene uncertain. Germline loops: CDR1 LNHDA, CDR2 SQIVND (reference sequence). The V end was cut by 3 bases, the J end by 5 bases, with 10 bases between. CDR3 length: 14 amino acids.

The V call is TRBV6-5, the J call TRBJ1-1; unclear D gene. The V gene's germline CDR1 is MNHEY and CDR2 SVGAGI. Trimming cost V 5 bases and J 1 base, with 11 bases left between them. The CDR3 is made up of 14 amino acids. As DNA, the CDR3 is TGTGCCAGCAGTCTCGGACGGAAGAACACTGAAGCTTTCTTT. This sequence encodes CASSLGRKNTEAFF.

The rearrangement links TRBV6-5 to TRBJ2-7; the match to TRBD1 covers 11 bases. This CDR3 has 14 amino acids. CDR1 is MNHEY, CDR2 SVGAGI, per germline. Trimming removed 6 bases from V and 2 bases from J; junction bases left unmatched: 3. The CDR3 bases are TGTGCCAGCAGGTTGGGACAGGGGGCCTACGAGCAGTACTTC. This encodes CASRLGQGAYEQYF.

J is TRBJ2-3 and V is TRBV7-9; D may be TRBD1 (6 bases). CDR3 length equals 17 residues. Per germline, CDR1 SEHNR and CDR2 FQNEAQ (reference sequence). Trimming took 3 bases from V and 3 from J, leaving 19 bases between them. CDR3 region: CASSLSPGARVTDTQYF. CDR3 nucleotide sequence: TGTGCCAGCAGCTTGTCCCCAGGGGCGAGGGTGACAGATACGCAGTATTTT. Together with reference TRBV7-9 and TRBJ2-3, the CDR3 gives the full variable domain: DTGVSQNPRHKITKRGQNVTFRCDPISEHNRLYWYRQTLGQGPEFLTYFQNEAQLEKSRLLSDRFSAERPKGSFSTLEIQRTEQGDSAMYLCASSLSPGARVTDTQYFGPGTRLTVL.

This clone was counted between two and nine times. The CDR3, as DNA: TGCGCCAGCAGCTGGACTAGCCCAGGGGATGAGCAGTTCTTC. Its translation: CASSWTSPGDEQFF. The gene calls are TRBV5-1 and TRBJ2-1; the match to TRBD2 covers 8 bases. Germline V CDR1 and CDR2: SGHRS, YFSETQ. The CDR3 runs 14 residues. With 3 bases clipped from V and 8 bases from J, the junction kept 7 bases outside the gene matches.

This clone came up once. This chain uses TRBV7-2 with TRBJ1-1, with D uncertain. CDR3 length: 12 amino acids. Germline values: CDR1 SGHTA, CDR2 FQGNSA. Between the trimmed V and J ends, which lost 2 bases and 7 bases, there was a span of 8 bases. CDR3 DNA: TGTGCCAGCAGCTTAAGTACAGTTGAAGCTTTCTTT. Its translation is CASSLSTVEAFF.

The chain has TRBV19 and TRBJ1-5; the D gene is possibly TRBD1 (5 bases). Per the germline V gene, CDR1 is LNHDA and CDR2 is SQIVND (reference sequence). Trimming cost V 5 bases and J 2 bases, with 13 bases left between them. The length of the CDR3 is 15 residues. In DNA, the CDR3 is TGTGCCAGTAGTTCCGCCGGACATGGCAATCAGCCCCAGCATTTT. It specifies CASSSAGHGNQPQHF. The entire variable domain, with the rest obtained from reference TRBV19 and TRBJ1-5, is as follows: DGGITQSPKYLFRKEGQNVTLSCEQNLNHDAMYWYRQDPGQGLRLIYYSQIVNDFQKGDIAEGYSVSREKKESFPLTVTSAQKNPTAFYLCASSSAGHGNQPQHFGDGTRLSIL.

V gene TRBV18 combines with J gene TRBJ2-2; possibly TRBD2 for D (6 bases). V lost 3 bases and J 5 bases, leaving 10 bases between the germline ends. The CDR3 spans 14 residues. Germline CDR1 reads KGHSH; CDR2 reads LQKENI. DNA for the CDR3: TGTGCCAGCTCACCCAGGCGGGATACCGGGGAGCTGTTTTTT. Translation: CASSPRRDTGELFF.

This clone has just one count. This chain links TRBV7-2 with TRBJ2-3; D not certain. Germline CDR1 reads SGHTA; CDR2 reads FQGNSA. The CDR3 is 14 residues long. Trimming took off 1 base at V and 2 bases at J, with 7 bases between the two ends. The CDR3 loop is CASSLERVTDTQYF. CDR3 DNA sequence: TGTGCCAGCAGCTTAGAAAGGGTCACAGATACGCAGTATTTT.

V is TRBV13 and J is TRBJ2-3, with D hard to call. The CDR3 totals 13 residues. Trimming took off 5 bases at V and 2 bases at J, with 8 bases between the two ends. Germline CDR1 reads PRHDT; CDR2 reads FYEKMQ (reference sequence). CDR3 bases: TGTGCCAGCAGCCCCGGGTACACAGATACGCAGTATTTT. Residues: CASSPGYTDTQYF.